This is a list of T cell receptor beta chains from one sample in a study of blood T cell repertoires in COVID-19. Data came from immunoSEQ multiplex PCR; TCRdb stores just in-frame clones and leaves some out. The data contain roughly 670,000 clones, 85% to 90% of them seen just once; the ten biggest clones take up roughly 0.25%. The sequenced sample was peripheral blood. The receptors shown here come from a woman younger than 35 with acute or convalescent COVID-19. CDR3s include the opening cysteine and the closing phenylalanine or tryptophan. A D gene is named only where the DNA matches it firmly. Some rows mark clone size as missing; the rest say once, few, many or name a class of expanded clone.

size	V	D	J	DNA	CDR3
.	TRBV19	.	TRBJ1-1	TGTGCCAGTAGTATAGGAGGGGGATACACTGAAGCTTTCTTT	CASSIGGGYTEAFF
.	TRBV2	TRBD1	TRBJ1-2	TGTGCCAGCACCCGGACAGGGGATAACTATGGCTACACCTTC	CASTRTGDNYGYTF
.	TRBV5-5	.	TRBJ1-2	TGTGCCAGCAGCCTCCAGGGTAGTGCTAACTATGGCTACACCTTC	CASSLQGSANYGYTF
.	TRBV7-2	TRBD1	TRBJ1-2	TGTGCCAGCAGCTCCCAATCAGGGGGCTATGGCTACACCTTC	CASSSQSGGYGYTF
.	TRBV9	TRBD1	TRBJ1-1	TGTGCCAGCAGCGCTCTAACGGCAGGGGGGACTGAAGCTTTCTTT	CASSALTAGGTEAFF
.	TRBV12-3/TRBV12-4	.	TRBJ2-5	TGTGCCAGCACAAGACAGCAAGAGACCCAGTACTTC	CASTRQQETQYF
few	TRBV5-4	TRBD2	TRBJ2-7	TGTGCCAGCAGCCCGGGGGGGGCCTACGAGCAGTACTTC	CASSPGGAYEQYF
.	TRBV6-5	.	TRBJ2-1	TGTGCCAGCAGTTCGGGGATAGGGTTGAATGAGCAGTTCTTC	CASSSGIGLNEQFF
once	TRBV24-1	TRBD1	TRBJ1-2	TGTGCCACCAGTGACTCTCAGGGGGCGCATGGCTACACCTTC	CATSDSQGAHGYTF
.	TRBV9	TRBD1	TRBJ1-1	TGTGCCAGCAGCAAGGGACAGCCGAACACTGAAGCTTTCTTT	CASSKGQPNTEAFF
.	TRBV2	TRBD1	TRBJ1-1	TGTGCCAGCAGAGACAGGGGGCAAGCGGGAGACGACACTGAAGCTTTCTTT	CASRDRGQAGDDTEAFF
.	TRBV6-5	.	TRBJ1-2	TGTGCCAGCAAGGTTTCAGGCGGGGGCAACTATGGCTACACCTTC	CASKVSGGGNYGYTF
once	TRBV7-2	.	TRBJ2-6	TGTGCCAGCGACACGGTCTCTGGGGCCAACGTCCTGACTTTC	CASDTVSGANVLTF
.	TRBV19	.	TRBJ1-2	TGTGCCAGTAGTATTTTACAGGGTTTATATGGCTACACCTTC	CASSILQGLYGYTF
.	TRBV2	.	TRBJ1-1	TGTGCCAGCAGTGAAACAGGGATGAACACTGAAGCTTTCTTT	CASSETGMNTEAFF
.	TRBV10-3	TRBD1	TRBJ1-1	TGTGCCATCAGTGAGAGACAGGGCGCCATGAACACTGAAGCTTTCTTT	CAISERQGAMNTEAFF
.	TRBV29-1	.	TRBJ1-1	TGCAGCGTTGAAGTTGCGTTGGACACTGAAGCTTTCTTT	CSVEVALDTEAFF
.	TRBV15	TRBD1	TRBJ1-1	TGTGCCACCAGCAGAGATCGGGGGACAGGGAGCGAAGCTTTCTTT	CATSRDRGTGSEAFF
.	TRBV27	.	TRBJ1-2	TGTGCCAGTAAGCAAGCCGGCGGGATCAGCTATGGCTACACCTTC	CASKQAGGISYGYTF
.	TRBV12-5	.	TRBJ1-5	TGTGCTAGTGGTTTGGTAATAGGGGCCCATCAGCCCCAGCATTTT	CASGLVIGAHQPQHF
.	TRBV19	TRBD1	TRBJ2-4	TGTGCCAGTAGTACCGGGACAGTAAGATTAGCCAAAAACATTCAGTACTTC	CASSTGTVRLAKNIQYF
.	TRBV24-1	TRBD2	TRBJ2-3	TGTGCCACCAGTGAGGCGGGACTAGCGGGGGGAGATACGCAGTATTTT	CATSEAGLAGGDTQYF
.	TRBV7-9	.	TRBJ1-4	TGTGCCAGCAGCCACCAGTGGAGGGTCGAAACTAATGAAAAACTGTTTTTT	CASSHQWRVETNEKLFF
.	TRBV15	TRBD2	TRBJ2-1	TGTGCCACCAGCAGAGGGCCTAGCGGGGGGGGAGCCAATGAGCAGTTCTTC	CATSRGPSGGGANEQFF
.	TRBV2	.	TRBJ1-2	TGTGCCAGCAGTGAAGGGACAGTCTTCTATGGCTACACCTTC	CASSEGTVFYGYTF
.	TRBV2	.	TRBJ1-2	TGTGCCAGCAGTGACCCTACTAACTATGGCTACACCTTC	CASSDPTNYGYTF
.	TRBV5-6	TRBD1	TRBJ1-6	TGTGCCAGCAGCCAGGGGGGAGGAGACCCTTCACCCCTCCACTTT	CASSQGGGDPSPLHF
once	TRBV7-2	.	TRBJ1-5	TGTGCCAGCAGCTTAGTCTTAAAGTCAGCCCAGCATTTT	CASSLVLKSAQHF
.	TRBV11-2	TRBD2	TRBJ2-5	TGTGCCAGCAGCAATACGGGGAGGGCCAGAGAGACCCAGTACTTC	CASSNTGRARETQYF
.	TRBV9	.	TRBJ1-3	TGTGCCAGCAGCGTAGGCGAGTTGAGCTCTGGAAACACCATATATTTT	CASSVGELSSGNTIYF
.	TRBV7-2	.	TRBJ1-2	TGTGCCAGCAGCTTAAAGGGCGCCGAGGGTGGCTACACCTTC	CASSLKGAEGGYTF
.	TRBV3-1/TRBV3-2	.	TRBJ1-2	TGTGCCAGCAGCCAAGGCCGGGGGGCTAACTATGGCTACACCTTC	CASSQGRGANYGYTF
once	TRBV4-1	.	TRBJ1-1	TGCGCCAGCAGCCAAGAGGTGGACTTACTCACTGAAGCTTTCTTT	CASSQEVDLLTEAFF
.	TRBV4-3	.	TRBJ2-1	TGCGCCAGCAGCCAAGATCTAGGGGGGGCGTACAATGAGCAGTTCTTC	CASSQDLGGAYNEQFF
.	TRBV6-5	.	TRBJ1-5	TGTGCCAGCAGGGTGACCTCAGGGGACAATCAGCCCCAGCATTTT	CASRVTSGDNQPQHF
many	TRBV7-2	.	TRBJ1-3	TGTGCCAGCAGCTTTTTGAGGACACTCTCTGGAAACACCATATATTTT	CASSFLRTLSGNTIYF
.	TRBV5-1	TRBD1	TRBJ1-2	TGCGCCAGCAGCCCTGGGACAGGGTATCAACTTTCTTTCGGCTACACCTTC	CASSPGTGYQLSFGYTF
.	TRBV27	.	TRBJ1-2	TGTGCCAGCGGGCCTCACCCCTTCCTCTACACCTTC	CASGPHPFLYTF
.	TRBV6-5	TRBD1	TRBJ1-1	TGTGCCAGCAGTCGGGGTGGGACAGGCGAAGCTTTCTTT	CASSRGGTGEAFF
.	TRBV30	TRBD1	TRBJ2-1	TGTGCCTGGAGTCAAACCCGGACAGGGTGGCAGTTCTTC	CAWSQTRTGWQFF
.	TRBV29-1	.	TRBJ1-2	TGCAGCGGCCGATCGGAGGCGGGGGGCTACACCTTC	CSGRSEAGGYTF
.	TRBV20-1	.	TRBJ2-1	TGCAGTGCCCCCGGGCAGGGGCGGTTCTTC	CSAPGQGRFF
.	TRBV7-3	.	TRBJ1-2	TGTGCCAGCAGCCCCAGGGGAGACAACTATGGCTACACCTTC	CASSPRGDNYGYTF
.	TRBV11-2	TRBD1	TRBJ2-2	TGTGCCAGCAGCTTAGGTGGACAGGGATGGACCGGGGAGCTGTTTTTT	CASSLGGQGWTGELFF
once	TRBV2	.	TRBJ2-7	TGTGCCAGCAGCCCTAGTGGCCAGTTCTACGAGCAGTACTTC	CASSPSGQFYEQYF
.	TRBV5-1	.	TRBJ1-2	TGCGCCAGCAGCTTGGTGTGGAGGGGTGCCTATGGCTACACCTTC	CASSLVWRGAYGYTF
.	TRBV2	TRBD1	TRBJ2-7	TGTGCCAGCAGTCAAGACAGGGTCTCCTACGAGCAGTACTTC	CASSQDRVSYEQYF
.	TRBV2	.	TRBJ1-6	TGTGCCACCCATCGGTCCTATAATTCACCCCTCCACTTT	CATHRSYNSPLHF
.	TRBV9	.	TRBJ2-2	TGTGCCAGCAGCGTAGCTAGCCACCGGGAGCTGTTTTTT	CASSVASHRELFF
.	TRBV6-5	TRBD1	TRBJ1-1	TGTGCCACCCACAGGGGGCTCATGAACACTGAAGCTTTCTTT	CATHRGLMNTEAFF
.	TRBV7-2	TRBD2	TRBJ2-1	TGTGCCAGCAGCTTTTCTAGCGGCGAGCAGTTCTTC	CASSFSSGEQFF
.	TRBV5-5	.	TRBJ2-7	TGTGCCAGCAGCTTTGGAGGAACGGGCACCTACGAGCAGTACTTC	CASSFGGTGTYEQYF
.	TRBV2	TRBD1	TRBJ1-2	TGTGCCAGCAGGTTGACAGGGGTTGGCTATGGCTACACCTTC	CASRLTGVGYGYTF
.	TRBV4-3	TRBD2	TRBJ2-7	TGCGCCAGCAGCTCAGGACTAGCGGGGGGTTCCTACGAGCAGTACTTC	CASSSGLAGGSYEQYF